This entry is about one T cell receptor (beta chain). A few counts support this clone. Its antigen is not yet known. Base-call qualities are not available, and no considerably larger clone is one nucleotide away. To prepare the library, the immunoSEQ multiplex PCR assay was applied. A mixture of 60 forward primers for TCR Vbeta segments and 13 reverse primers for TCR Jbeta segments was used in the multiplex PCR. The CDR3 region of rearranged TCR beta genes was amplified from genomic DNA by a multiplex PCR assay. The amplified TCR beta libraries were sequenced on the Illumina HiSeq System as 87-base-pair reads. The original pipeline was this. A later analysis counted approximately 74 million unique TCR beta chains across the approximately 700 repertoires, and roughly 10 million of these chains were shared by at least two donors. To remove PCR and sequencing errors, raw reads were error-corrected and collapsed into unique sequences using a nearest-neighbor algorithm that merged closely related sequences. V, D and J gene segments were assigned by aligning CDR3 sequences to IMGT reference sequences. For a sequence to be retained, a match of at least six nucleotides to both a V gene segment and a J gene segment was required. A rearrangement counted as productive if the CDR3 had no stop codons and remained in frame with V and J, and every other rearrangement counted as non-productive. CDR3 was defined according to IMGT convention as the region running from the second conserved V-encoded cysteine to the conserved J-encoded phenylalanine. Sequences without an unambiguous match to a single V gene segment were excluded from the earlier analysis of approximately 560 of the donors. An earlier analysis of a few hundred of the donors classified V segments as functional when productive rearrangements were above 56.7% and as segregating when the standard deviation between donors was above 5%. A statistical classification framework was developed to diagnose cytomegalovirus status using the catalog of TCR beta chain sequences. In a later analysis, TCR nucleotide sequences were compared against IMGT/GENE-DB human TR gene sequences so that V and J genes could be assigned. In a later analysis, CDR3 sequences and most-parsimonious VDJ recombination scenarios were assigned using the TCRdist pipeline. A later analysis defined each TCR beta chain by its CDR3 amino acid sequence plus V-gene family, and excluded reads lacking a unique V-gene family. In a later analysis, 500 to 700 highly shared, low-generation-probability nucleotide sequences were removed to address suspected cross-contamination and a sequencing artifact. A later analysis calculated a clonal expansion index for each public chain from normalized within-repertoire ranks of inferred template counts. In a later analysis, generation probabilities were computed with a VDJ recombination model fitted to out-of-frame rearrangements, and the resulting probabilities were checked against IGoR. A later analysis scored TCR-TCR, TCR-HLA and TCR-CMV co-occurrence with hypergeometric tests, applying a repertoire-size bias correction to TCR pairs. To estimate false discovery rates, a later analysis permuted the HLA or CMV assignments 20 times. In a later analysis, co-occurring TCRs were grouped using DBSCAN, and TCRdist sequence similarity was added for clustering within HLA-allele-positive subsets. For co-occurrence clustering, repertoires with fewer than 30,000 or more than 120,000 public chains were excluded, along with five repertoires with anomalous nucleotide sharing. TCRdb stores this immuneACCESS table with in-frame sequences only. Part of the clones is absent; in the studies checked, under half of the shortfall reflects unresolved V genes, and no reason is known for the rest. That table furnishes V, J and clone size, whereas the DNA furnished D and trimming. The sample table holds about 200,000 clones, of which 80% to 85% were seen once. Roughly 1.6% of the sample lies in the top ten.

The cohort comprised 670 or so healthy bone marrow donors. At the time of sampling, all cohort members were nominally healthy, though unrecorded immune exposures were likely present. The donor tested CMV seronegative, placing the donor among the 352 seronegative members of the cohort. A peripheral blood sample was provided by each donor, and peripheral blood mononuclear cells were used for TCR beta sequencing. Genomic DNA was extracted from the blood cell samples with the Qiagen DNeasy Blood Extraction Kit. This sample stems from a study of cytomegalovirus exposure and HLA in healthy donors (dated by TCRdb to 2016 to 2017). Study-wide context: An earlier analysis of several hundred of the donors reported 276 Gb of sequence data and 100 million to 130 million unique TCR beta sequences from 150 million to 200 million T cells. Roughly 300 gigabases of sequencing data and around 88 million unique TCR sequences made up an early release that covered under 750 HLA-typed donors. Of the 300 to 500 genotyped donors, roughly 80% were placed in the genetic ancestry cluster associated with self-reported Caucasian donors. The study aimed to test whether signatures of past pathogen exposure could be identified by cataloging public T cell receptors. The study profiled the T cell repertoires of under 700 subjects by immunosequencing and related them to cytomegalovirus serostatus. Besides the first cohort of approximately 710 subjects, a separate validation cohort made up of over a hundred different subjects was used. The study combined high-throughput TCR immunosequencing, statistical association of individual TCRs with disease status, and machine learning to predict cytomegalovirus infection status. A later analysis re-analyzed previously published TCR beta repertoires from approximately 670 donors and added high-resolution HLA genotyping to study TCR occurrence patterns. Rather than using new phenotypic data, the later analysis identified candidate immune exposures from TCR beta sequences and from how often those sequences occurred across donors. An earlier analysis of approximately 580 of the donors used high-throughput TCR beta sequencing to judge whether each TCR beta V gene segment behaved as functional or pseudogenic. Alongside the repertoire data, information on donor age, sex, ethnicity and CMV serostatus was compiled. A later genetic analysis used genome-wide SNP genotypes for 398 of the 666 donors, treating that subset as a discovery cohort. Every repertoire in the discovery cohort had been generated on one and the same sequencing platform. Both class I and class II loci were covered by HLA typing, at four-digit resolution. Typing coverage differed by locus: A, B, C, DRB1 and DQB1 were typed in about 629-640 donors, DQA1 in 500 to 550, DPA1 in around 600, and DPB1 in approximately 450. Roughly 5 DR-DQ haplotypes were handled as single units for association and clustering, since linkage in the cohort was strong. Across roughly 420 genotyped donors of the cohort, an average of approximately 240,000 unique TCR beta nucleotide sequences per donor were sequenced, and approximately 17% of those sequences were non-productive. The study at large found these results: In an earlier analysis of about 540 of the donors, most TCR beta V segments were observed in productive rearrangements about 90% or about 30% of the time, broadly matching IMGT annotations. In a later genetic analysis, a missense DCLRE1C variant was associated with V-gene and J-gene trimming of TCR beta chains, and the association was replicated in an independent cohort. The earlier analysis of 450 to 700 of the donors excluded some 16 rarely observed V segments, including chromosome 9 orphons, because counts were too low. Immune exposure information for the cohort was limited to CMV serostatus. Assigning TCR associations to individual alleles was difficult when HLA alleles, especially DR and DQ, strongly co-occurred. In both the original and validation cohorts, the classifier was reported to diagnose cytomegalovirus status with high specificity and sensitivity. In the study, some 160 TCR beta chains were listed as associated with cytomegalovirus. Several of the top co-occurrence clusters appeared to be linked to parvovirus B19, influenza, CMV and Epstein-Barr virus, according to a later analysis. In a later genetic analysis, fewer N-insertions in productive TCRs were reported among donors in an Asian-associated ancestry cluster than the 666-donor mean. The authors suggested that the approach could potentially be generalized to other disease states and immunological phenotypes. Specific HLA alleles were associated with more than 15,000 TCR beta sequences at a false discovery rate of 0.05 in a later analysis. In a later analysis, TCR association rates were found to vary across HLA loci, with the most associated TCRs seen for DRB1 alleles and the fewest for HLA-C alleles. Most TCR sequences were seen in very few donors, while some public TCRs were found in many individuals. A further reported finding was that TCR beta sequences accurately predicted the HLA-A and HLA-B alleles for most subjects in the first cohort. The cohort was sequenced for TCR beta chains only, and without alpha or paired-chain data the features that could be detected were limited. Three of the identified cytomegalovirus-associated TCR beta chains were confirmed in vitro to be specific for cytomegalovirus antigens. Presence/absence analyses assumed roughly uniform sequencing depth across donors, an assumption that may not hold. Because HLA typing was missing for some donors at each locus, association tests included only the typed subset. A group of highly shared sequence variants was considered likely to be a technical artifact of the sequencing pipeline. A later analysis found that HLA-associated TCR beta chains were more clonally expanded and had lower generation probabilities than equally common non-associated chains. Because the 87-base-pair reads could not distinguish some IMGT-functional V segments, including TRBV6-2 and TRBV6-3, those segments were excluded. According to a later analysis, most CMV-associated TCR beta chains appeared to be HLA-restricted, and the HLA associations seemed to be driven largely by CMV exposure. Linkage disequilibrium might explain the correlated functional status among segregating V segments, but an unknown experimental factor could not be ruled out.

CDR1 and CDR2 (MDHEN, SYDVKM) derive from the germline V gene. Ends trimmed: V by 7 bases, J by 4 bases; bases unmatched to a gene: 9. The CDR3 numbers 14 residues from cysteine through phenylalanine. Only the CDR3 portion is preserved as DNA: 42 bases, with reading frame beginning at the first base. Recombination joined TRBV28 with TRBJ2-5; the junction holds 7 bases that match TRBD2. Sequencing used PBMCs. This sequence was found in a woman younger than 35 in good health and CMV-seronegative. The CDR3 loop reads CASTPRGGRETQYF. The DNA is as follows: TGTGCCAGCACCCCCCGCGGGGGAAGAGAGACCCAGTACTTC.